This T cell receptor beta chain was recovered during a study of T cell responses to AZD1222 COVID-19 vaccine. The overall study: Pooled together were second doses at about 4 or about 12 weeks. Study-wide results and caveats: A rise in Spike-specific TCR breadth and depth followed two AZD1222 doses. The number of AZD1222 recipients seropositive at baseline was only 6 or 7.

With regard to this clone: What it binds is unknown.

The data were produced by immunoSEQ multiplex PCR, yet TCRdb's version contains in-frame clones alone and is incomplete. In the table there are 95,000 to 150,000 clones, roughly 89% of which are singletons. Sequenced here: peripheral blood, sampled on day 0 of AZD1222 vaccination. The sequence derives from an adult in good health.

CDR3 coding DNA: TGTGCCTGGAGTGTAGTAAGTGGAAACACCATATATTTT. This codes for CAWSVVSGNTIYF. The rearrangement uses TRBV30 and TRBJ1-3; D ambiguous. V lost 0 bases to trimming and J lost 3 bases, with 6 bases between them. This CDR3 contains 13 residues. Germline CDR1 GTSNPN, CDR2 SVGIG (reference sequence). Using reference TRBV30 and TRBJ1-3 for the parts outside the CDR3, the full variable domain is SQTIHQWPATLVQPVGSPLSLECTVEGTSNPNLYWYRQAAGRGLQLLFYSVGIGQISSEVPQNLSASRPQDRQFILSSKKLLLSDSGFYLCAWSVVSGNTIYFGEGSWLTVV.